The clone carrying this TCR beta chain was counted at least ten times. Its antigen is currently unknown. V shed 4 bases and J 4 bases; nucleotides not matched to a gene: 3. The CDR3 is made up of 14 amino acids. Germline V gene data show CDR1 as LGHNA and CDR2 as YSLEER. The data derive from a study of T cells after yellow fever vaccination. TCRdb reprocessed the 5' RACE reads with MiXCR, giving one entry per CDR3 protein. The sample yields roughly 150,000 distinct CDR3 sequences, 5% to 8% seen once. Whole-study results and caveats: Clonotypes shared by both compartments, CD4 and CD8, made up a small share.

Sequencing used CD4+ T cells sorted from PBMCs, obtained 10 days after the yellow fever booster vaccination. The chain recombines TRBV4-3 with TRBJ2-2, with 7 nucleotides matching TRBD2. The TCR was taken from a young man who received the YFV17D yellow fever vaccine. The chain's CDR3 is CASSPSSGTGELFF. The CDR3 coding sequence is TGCGCCAGCAGCCCATCTAGCGGCACCGGGGAGCTGTTTTTT.